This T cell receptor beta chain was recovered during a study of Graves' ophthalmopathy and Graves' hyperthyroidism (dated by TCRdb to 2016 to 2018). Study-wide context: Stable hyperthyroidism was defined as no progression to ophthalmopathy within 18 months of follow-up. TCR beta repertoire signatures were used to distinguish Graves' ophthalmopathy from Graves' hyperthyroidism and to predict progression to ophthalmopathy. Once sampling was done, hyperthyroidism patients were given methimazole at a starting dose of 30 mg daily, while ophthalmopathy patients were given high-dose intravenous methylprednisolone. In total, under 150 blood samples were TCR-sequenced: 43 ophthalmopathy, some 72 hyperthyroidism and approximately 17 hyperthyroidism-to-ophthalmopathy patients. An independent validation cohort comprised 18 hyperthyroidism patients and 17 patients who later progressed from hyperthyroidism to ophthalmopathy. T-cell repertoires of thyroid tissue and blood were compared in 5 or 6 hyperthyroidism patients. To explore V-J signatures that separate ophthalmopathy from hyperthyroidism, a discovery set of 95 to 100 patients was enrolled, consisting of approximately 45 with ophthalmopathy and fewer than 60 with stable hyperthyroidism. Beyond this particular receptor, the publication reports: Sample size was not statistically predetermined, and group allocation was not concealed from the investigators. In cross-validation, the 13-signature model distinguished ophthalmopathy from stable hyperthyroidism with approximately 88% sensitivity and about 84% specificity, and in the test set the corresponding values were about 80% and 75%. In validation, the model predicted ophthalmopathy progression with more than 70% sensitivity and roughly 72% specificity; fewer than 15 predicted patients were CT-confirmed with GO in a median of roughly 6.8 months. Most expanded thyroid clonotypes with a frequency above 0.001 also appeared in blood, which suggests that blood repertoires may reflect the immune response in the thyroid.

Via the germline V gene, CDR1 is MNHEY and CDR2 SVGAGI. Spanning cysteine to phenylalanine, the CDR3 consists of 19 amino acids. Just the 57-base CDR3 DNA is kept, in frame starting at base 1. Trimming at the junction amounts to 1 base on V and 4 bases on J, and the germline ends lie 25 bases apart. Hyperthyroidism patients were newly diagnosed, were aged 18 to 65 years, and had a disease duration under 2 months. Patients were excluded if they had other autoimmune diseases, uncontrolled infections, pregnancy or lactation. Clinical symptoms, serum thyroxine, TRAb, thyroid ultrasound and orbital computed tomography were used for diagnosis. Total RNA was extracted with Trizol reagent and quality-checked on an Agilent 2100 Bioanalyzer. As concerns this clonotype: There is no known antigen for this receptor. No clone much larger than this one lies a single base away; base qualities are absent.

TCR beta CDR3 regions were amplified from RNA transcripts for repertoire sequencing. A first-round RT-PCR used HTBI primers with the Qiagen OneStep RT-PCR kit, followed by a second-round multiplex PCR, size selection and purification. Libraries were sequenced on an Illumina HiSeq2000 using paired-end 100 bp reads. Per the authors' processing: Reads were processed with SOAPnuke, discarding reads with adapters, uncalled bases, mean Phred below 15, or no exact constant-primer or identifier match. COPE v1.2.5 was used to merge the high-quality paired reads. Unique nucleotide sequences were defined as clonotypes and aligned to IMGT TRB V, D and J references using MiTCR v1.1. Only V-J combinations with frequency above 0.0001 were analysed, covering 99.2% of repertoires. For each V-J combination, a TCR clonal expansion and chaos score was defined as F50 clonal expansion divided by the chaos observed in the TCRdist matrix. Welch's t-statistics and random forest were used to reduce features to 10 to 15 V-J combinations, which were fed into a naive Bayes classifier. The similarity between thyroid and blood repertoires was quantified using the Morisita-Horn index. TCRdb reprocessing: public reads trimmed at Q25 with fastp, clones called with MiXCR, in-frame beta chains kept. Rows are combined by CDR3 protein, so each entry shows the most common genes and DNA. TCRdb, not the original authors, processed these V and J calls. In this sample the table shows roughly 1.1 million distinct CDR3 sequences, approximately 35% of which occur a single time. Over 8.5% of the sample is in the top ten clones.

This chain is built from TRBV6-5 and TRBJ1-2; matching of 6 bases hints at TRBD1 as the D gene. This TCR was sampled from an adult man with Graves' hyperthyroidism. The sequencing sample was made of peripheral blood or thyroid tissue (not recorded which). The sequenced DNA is TGTGCCAGCAGTTACTATTTTCCGGGACAAGTCTTCGAAGGCTATGGCTACACCTTC. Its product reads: CASSYYFPGQVFEGYGYTF.